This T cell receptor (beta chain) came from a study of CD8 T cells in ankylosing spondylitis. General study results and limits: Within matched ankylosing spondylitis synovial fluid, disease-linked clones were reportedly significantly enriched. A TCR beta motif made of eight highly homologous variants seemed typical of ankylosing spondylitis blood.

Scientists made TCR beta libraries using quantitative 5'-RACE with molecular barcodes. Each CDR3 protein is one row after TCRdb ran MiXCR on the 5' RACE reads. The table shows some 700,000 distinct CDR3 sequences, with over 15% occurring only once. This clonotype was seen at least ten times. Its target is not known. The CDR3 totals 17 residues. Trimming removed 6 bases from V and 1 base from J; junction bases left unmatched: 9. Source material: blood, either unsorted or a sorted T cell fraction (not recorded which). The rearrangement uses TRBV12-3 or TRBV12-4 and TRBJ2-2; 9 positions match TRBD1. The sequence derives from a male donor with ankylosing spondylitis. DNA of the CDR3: TGTGCCAGCAGCCCAATACAGGGGGCGGGGAACACCGGGGAGCTGTTTTTT. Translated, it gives CASSPIQGAGNTGELFF.